This TCR beta chain was captured in a study of identical twins. In TCRdb, the 5' RACE reads were re-called with MiXCR into one record per CDR3 protein. The sample shows some 1,700,000 distinct CDR3 sequences, 25% to 35% of them seen only once. This clonotype occurred a few times. Its antigen is unknown. Study findings and constraints: An excess of low generation probability was shown by twin-shared out-of-frame alpha sequences.

V gave up 2 bases and J gave up 3 bases; unmatched junction bases: 9. The CDR3 runs 16 residues. Germline values: CDR1 SGHRS, CDR2 YFSETQ. The sequenced sample was cord blood. This receptor was taken from a newborn girl in good health. The chain links TRBV5-1 to TRBJ1-2, with 8 bases fitting TRBD1. CDR3 sequence (DNA): TGCGCCAGCAGCTTTTCAGGGGGCGCTTCGGACTATGGCTACACCTTC. Translated, it gives CASSFSGGASDYGYTF. Together with reference TRBV5-1 and TRBJ1-2, the CDR3 gives the full variable domain: KAGVTQTPRYLIKTRGQQVTLSCSPISGHRSVSWYQQTPGQGLQFLFEYFSETQRNKGNFPGRFSGRQFSNSRSEMNVSTLELGDSALYLCASSFSGGASDYGYTFGSGTRLTVV.